The 17 T cell receptor beta chains given below trace back to one sample, sequenced in a study of T cells after yellow fever vaccination. TCRdb passed the 5' RACE reads through MiXCR, listing each CDR3 protein once. The sample includes about 210,000 distinct CDR3 sequences, approximately 6.3% of them seen just once. This sample comprised CD4+ T cells sorted from PBMCs, obtained on the day of the yellow fever booster vaccination. The receptors here all came from a man in his thirties or forties who received the YFV17D yellow fever vaccine.

The rearrangement links TRBV10-2 to TRBJ1-2; D gene uncertain. The V gene's germline CDR1 is WSHSY and CDR2 SAAADI. This CDR3 spans 14 amino acids. The V end was cut by 3 bases, the J end by 8 bases, with 16 bases between. The CDR3 DNA sequence: TGCGCCAGCAGTGAATGGATTCCGTTGGGGGGCTACACCTTC. It is translated as CASSEWIPLGGYTF.

The chain is built from TRBV6-2 or TRBV6-3 and TRBJ1-5, with unresolved D. CDR1 is MNHEY, CDR2 SVGEGT, per germline. This CDR3 spans 14 amino acids. Trimming removed 0 bases at V and 9 bases at J, with 12 bases between. CDR3 DNA sequence: TGTGCCAGCAGTTACTCGACGAGCCCGTGGCCCCAGCATTTT. Translation gives CASSYSTSPWPQHF.

This clonotype has more than one count but fewer than ten. This chain uses TRBV7-9 with TRBJ2-7; 11 nucleotides match TRBD2. The CDR3 is 15 residues long. Germline V gene data show CDR1 as SEHNR and CDR2 as FQNEAQ (reference sequence). Germline trimming cut 6 bases from V and 2 bases from J; bases unmatched to any gene: 6. The CDR3 loop is CASSFRSGRAYEQYF. Here the CDR3 DNA reads TGTGCCAGCAGTTTCCGTAGCGGGAGGGCCTACGAGCAGTACTTC.

This clonotype showed up just a few times. This chain uses TRBV20-1 with TRBJ2-1, with D unclear. From germline, CDR1 is DFQATT and CDR2 SNEGSKA (reference sequence). This CDR3 contains 16 residues. Trimming took off 4 bases at V and 0 bases at J, with 16 bases between the two ends. CDR3 sequence reads: CSAKHMAAYSYNEQFF. CDR3 nucleotides: TGCAGTGCTAAACATATGGCGGCCTACTCCTACAATGAGCAGTTCTTC.

This clonotype was seen only a few times. CDR3 region: CASSLVTGGADTQYF. DNA for the CDR3: TGTGCCAGCAGCTTAGTAACAGGGGGCGCAGATACGCAGTATTTT. The chain is built from TRBV7-6 and TRBJ2-3, with 9 bases aligning to TRBD1. Looked up from germline, CDR1 is SGHVS and CDR2 is FNYEAQ. The CDR3 is 15 residues long. Trimming took 1 base from V and 4 from J; bases not matched to a gene: 3.

V gene TRBV20-1 combines with J gene TRBJ2-7; 8 bases are shared with TRBD2. The length of the CDR3 is 15 residues. V shed 0 bases, J shed 0 bases, and the junction held 4 bases outside the gene matches. The germline V gene has CDR1 DFQATT and CDR2 SNEGSKA (reference sequence). CDR3 protein: CSARDASGSSYEQYF. Written as DNA, the CDR3 is TGCAGTGCTAGAGATGCCAGCGGGAGCTCCTACGAGCAGTACTTC.

Only a few counts were recorded for this clonotype. This chain joins TRBV12-3 or TRBV12-4 and TRBJ2-2; D unclear. This CDR3 is 13 amino acids long. V dropped 8 bases and J dropped 6 bases, with 13 bases sitting between them. The CDR3 loop reads CASGISAAGELFF. The DNA of the CDR3 is TGTGCCAGCGGGATTAGTGCCGCCGGGGAGCTGTTTTTT.

This clonotype was recorded many times. The chain combines TRBV5-1 with TRBJ2-5; 9 positions agree with TRBD1. The CDR3 runs 15 residues. Germline V gene lookup returns CDR1 SGHRS and CDR2 YFSETQ. V shed 3 bases and J 5 bases; nucleotides not matched to a gene: 8. In DNA form, the CDR3 reads TGCGCCAGCAGCTGGGGGACAGGGACTGGCGAGACCCAGTACTTC. This translates into CASSWGTGTGETQYF.

This clonotype was observed a few times. J is TRBJ2-1 and V is TRBV14; 7 bases line up with TRBD2. Trimming at V came to 4 bases and at J to 10 bases, leaving 7 bases not matched to a gene. CDR3 length equals 13 residues. The V gene's germline CDR1 is SGHDN and CDR2 FVKESK. CDR3 residues: CASSLGASGEQFF. CDR3 nucleotide sequence: TGTGCCAGCAGCCTCGGGGCTAGCGGAGAGCAGTTCTTC.

This clonotype was recorded at least ten times. The genes are TRBV5-6 and TRBJ2-4; D not resolved. The CDR3 is 15 amino acids. Trimming cost V 0 bases and J 0 bases, with 7 bases left between them. Germline CDR1 is SGHDT and CDR2 is YYEEEE. The CDR3 DNA reads as TGTGCCAGCAGCTTGGGCACGGTAGCCAAAAACATTCAGTACTTC. Protein: CASSLGTVAKNIQYF.

This clonotype appeared a few times. The chain has TRBV20-1 and TRBJ2-7; no reliable D call. Trimming shortened V by 1 base and J by 3 bases, and 7 bases separated the two germline ends. This CDR3 is 12 amino acids long. Germline CDR1 and CDR2: DFQATT and SNEGSKA (reference sequence). CDR3 DNA sequence: TGCAGTGCTAGAGGAAGCCGCTACGAGCAGTACTTC. This encodes CSARGSRYEQYF.

The chain is built from TRBV5-5 and TRBJ1-3; TRBD1 matches 7 bases. The CDR3 has 15 residues. Germline assignment: CDR1 SGHKS and CDR2 YYEKEE (reference sequence). The trim removed 2 bases at V and 0 bases at J, leaving 2 bases unmatched. In DNA form, the CDR3 reads TGTGCCAGCAGCTTCGACAGGGCCTCTGGAAACACCATATATTTT. It specifies CASSFDRASGNTIYF.

This clonotype has at least ten counts. V and J are TRBV7-9 and TRBJ1-5; 7 bases agree with TRBD1. Germline loops: CDR1 SEHNR, CDR2 FQNEAQ (reference sequence). With V trimmed by 2 bases and J by 5 bases, 3 bases remained unmatched. The CDR3 has 14 residues. In nucleotides, the CDR3 is TGTGCCAGCAGCTTATATGGACAGGATCAGCCCCAGCATTTT. This translates into CASSLYGQDQPQHF.

This clonotype occurred many times. This sequence joins TRBV7-2 and TRBJ1-2, with no clear D. Per the germline V gene, CDR1 is SGHTA and CDR2 is FQGNSA. The CDR3 loop spans 14 amino acids. Deletions cut 1 base from V and 5 bases from J, with 11 bases between. The CDR3 reads CASSLDGSGYGYTF. DNA for the CDR3: TGTGCCAGCAGCTTAGATGGTTCGGGATATGGCTACACCTTC.

This clonotype showed up just a few times. The chain couples TRBV5-1 to TRBJ1-2; 7 nucleotides align to TRBD1. Trimming took 4 bases from V and 4 from J; bases not matched to a gene: 10. The CDR3 has 15 residues. Germline lookup yields CDR1 SGHRS and CDR2 YFSETQ. Here the CDR3 reads CASSPDPRTGYGYTF. The CDR3 nucleotides read TGCGCCAGCAGCCCAGATCCGAGGACAGGCTATGGCTACACCTTC. The whole variable domain, remainder taken from reference TRBV5-1 and TRBJ1-2, is KAGVTQTPRYLIKTRGQQVTLSCSPISGHRSVSWYQQTPGQGLQFLFEYFSETQRNKGNFPGRFSGRQFSNSRSEMNVSTLELGDSALYLCASSPDPRTGYGYTFGSGTRLTVV.

This clonotype was detected only once. A much larger clone lies a single base off, so this may be a read error. This chain connects TRBV5-6 to TRBJ1-1; D is unresolved. The V and J ends lost 1 base and 1 base respectively, with 5 bases between them. Per the germline V gene, CDR1 is SGHDT and CDR2 is YYEEEE. The CDR3 contains 13 residues. CDR3 nucleotides: TGTGCCAGCAGCTTGAACACGAACACTGAAGCTTTCTTT. It codes for CASSLNTNTEAFF.

This clonotype was picked up a small number of times. The CDR3 loop reads CAWSVQVGQYF. DNA for the CDR3: TGTGCCTGGAGTGTACAAGTCGGGCAGTATTTT. V gene TRBV30 combines with J gene TRBJ2-3; D is unclear. The CDR3 loop spans 11 amino acids. Trimming cost V 0 bases and J 11 bases, with 9 bases left between them. Germline CDR1 reads GTSNPN; CDR2 reads SVGIG (reference sequence).